This is a list of T cell receptor beta chains from one sample in a study of blood T cell repertoires in COVID-19. The data were produced by immunoSEQ multiplex PCR, yet TCRdb's version contains in-frame clones alone and is incomplete. The sample includes some 270,000 clones, around 90% seen only once; the top ten take roughly 2.3%. Sequencing input: peripheral blood. These receptor sequences come from a middle-aged man with acute or convalescent COVID-19. CDR3s include the opening cysteine and the closing phenylalanine or tryptophan. The D gene is left open where the match is weak. Clone size is not always given. Where it is, it says once, few, many or a class for expanded clones.

d_call j_call clone_size v_call cdr3_nt cdr3_aa
. TRBJ1-5 . TRBV20-1 TGCAGTGCTAGTTTAACTCAATCACGGGGGTTCAATCAGCCCCAGCATTTT CSASLTQSRGFNQPQHF
TRBD1 TRBJ2-5 . TRBV19 TGTGCCAGTAGTACCCTGGGACAGGGTGGGGAGACCCAGTACTTC CASSTLGQGGETQYF
TRBD1 TRBJ2-7 . TRBV29-1 TGCAGCGTTGAAGGTGGAGGGACAGGGGGCTACGAGCAGTACTTC CSVEGGGTGGYEQYF
. TRBJ2-1 . TRBV11-2 TGTGCCAGCAGCTTAGAAATTAGCGGCTCCTACAATGAGCAGTTCTTC CASSLEISGSYNEQFF
. TRBJ1-3 . TRBV5-5 TGTGCCAGCAGCTTGGCCGGACAGCCTGGAAACACCATATATTTT CASSLAGQPGNTIYF
. TRBJ2-5 . TRBV18 TGTGCCAGCTCACCTCAAACGACCGCCGGGGAGACCCAGTACTTC CASSPQTTAGETQYF
. TRBJ2-2 . TRBV6-6 TGTGCCAGCAGTTACTCTAACAGTGTTTCCGGGGAGCTGTTTTTT CASSYSNSVSGELFF
. TRBJ1-2 . TRBV30 TGTGCCTGGAGTGTACAATGGGGCGGCTATGGCTACACCTTC CAWSVQWGGYGYTF
TRBD1 TRBJ1-2 . TRBV7-9 TGTGCCAGCAGCGCCTGGGACAGGGGTTATGGCTACACCTTC CASSAWDRGYGYTF
TRBD2 TRBJ2-7 . TRBV6-5 TGTGCCAGCCGGGGGGACTCTTACGAGCAGTACTTC CASRGDSYEQYF
. TRBJ2-3 few TRBV19 TGTGCCAGTACTTCAGGCTGGAGCACAGATACGCAGTATTTT CASTSGWSTDTQYF
. TRBJ2-7 . TRBV24-1 TGTGCCACCAGTGACCCTCTTTCGTCCGAGCAGTACTTC CATSDPLSSEQYF
. TRBJ2-2 . TRBV12-2 TGTGCAAGTCGCTTAGCGGGATGGGTAGGGGGAATTGGGATTCACACCGGGGAGCTGTTTTTT CASRLAGWVGGIGIHTGELFF
TRBD2 TRBJ2-1 . TRBV7-3 TGTGCCAGCAGCTCACTAGCGGGGGGGTACAATGAGCAGTTCTTC CASSSLAGGYNEQFF
TRBD2 TRBJ2-7 . TRBV5-1 TGCGCCAGCAGGCCGGGGACTAGCGAATCCCACGAGCAGTACTTC CASRPGTSESHEQYF
. TRBJ2-7 . TRBV29-1 TGCAGCGTTGAAGATCCCCGGGGGACCTACGAGCAGTACTTC CSVEDPRGTYEQYF
TRBD2 TRBJ2-3 once TRBV4-1 TGCGCCAGCAGCCGCCGACCTAGCGGGGGGAGTGGAGATACGCAGTATTTT CASSRRPSGGSGDTQYF